This T cell receptor (beta chain) came from a study of T cells after yellow fever vaccination. Findings and limits, study-wide: At 95% to 96% for CD4 and approximately 89% for CD8, most primary-vaccination clones showed up again after the booster. Any FACS-sorted repertoire could hold abundant clonotypes that contaminate it from the bulk population.

This clonotype occurred many times. Its antigen is not known. The V end was cut by 6 bases, the J end by 1 base, with 6 bases between. From germline, CDR1 is MNHNS and CDR2 SASEGT. The CDR3 length is 12 residues. Universal primer sites and UMIs were introduced during 5'RACE template-switching synthesis of TCR cDNA. Using its own MiXCR run on the 5' RACE reads, TCRdb lists one record per CDR3 protein. This table holds some 160,000 distinct CDR3 sequences, under 7.5% found once. The receptor comes from a young man who received the YFV17D yellow fever vaccine. J is TRBJ1-1 and V is TRBV6-1, with D hard to call. The sequencing here drew on CD4+ T cells sorted from PBMCs, taken less than 6 days after the first yellow fever vaccination. This CDR3 is CASRWANTEAFF. In DNA form, the CDR3 reads TGTGCCAGCAGATGGGCGAACACTGAAGCTTTCTTT.